This T cell receptor (beta chain) stems from a study of shared clonotypes between healthy human individuals. J gave up 4 bases and V 6 bases, and 6 bases lay outside the gene matches. The CDR3 has 15 residues. Germline CDR1 reads MNHNS; CDR2 reads SASEGT. The donors, all of them Caucasian adults, lived in Nashville, Tennessee. Worth noting for this clone: Its target is unknown.

It was across several immunoSEQ plates that each subset's genomic DNA was evenly split. Only in-frame clones appear in the TCRdb table, and some are missing; sequencing was by immunoSEQ multiplex PCR. The table has about 680,000 clones, 73% seen once. Study-level results: Compared with memory subsets, naive subsets generally had larger estimated richness. Rarefaction showed that sequencing of sorted subsets was incomplete (despite large depth).

The chain has TRBV6-1 and TRBJ2-3, with 11 bases identical to TRBD2. The source is a woman aged 30 to 39 in good health. What was sequenced was memory CD4+ T cells sorted from blood. Subset: CD45RA-negative fraction. The CDR3 DNA is TGTGCCAGCAGAGATATAGCGGGAGGGCCAGATACGCAGTATTTT. Its protein product is CASRDIAGGPDTQYF.